This T cell receptor beta chain was found in a study of blood T cell repertoires in COVID-19. Profiling relied on immunoSEQ multiplex PCR, and the TCRdb table lists in-frame clones only, not all of them. The table includes 200,000 to 250,000 clones, roughly 90% detected once. This clone was recorded once. This TCR was recovered from a woman in her 30s who had recovered from COVID-19. Source material: PBMCs or T cells enriched from blood (not recorded which).

The CDR3 region has the DNA TGTGCCAGCAGCCTCCGGGGGAACGAGCAGTACTTC. It codes for CASSLRGNEQYF. The genes are TRBV11-2 and TRBJ2-7; possible D gene TRBD2, 6 bases. The germline gives CDR1 SGHAT, CDR2 FQNNGV. V was clipped by 5 bases and J by 5 bases, with 10 bases between them. The CDR3 spans 12 residues.